The 7 T cell receptor beta chains in this list originate from one sample, sequenced in a study of OX40 agonist ivuxolimab in advanced cancers. Only in-frame clones appear in the TCRdb table, and some are missing; sequencing was by immunoSEQ multiplex PCR. The table lists about 38,000 clones, over 80% of them singletons. The material was CD4+ or CD8+ T cells sorted from blood, obtained in a trial of the OX40 agonist ivuxolimab. The source is an adult with an advanced solid tumor such as melanoma, head and neck, liver or kidney cancer.

The genes are TRBV30 and TRBJ1-4, with D maybe TRBD1 (6 bases). With 3 bases removed from V and 5 bases from J, the gap between germline ends came to 16 bases. The CDR3 totals 15 residues. From germline, CDR1 is GTSNPN and CDR2 SVGIG (reference sequence). For the CDR3, the DNA is TGTGCCTGGAGAGGCCCCCAGGGGCTCAATGAAAAACTGTTTTTT. It is translated as CAWRGPQGLNEKLFF.

A few counts support this clone. The chain recombines TRBV7-3 with TRBJ1-4; D gene uncertain. Trimming removed 3 bases from V and 8 bases from J, with 10 bases in between. CDR3 length equals 13 residues. The germline CDR1 and CDR2 sequences are SGHTA and FQGTGA. CDR3 nucleotide sequence: TGTGCCAGCAGCTTGGCCCGTGGGGAAAAACTGTTTTTT. It encodes CASSLARGEKLFF.

Comments on this clone: A much larger clone is a single base away; this may be a read error. This sequence joins TRBV7-9 and TRBJ2-7; 8 nucleotides agree with TRBD2. Trimming at V came to 9 bases and at J to 0 bases, leaving 4 bases not matched to a gene. This CDR3 contains 13 residues. CDR1 and CDR2 from the germline V gene are SEHNR and FQNEAQ (reference sequence). CDR3 region: CASLSGGSYEQYF. The CDR3 DNA reads as TGTGCCAGTCTCAGCGGGGGCTCCTACGAGCAGTACTTC.

A single count supports this clone. The rearrangement joins TRBV19 to TRBJ2-7; 9 nucleotides agree with TRBD1. In germline, CDR1 is LNHDA, CDR2 SQIVND (reference sequence). The CDR3 spans 16 residues. The J segment lost 4 bases and the V segment lost 4 bases, leaving 11 bases of the junction unmatched. The CDR3 sequence: CASSTGTGGFLYEQYF. DNA for the CDR3: TGTGCCAGTAGTACGGGCACAGGGGGCTTTTTATACGAGCAGTACTTC.

This CDR3 is CASGRGLMDNEQFF. In DNA form, the CDR3 reads TGTGCTAGTGGTCGGGGACTGATGGACAATGAGCAGTTCTTC. The chain uses TRBV12-5 and TRBJ2-1, with D possibly being TRBD2 (6 bases). Looked up from germline, CDR1 is LGHNT and CDR2 is FRNRAP. CDR3 length: 14 amino acids. Trimming stripped 5 bases from V and 5 bases from J, with 13 bases between.

The chain couples TRBV6-7 to TRBJ1-5; D remains ambiguous. TRBV6-7 is marked as an open reading frame, function uncertain. The CDR3 runs to 15 residues. Between the trimmed V and J ends, which lost 3 bases and 3 bases, there was a span of 12 bases. The CDR3 sequence: CASSYPALSNQPQHF. The CDR3 DNA follows: TGTGCCAGCAGTTATCCGGCCCTTTCCAATCAGCCCCAGCATTTT.

The chain joins TRBV6-6 to TRBJ2-7; TRBD1 aligns across 9 bases. Germline V CDR1 and CDR2: MNHNY, SVGAGI (reference sequence). The length of the CDR3 is 16 residues. Unmatched junction bases numbered 8, after V lost 4 bases and J lost 1 base. The CDR3, as DNA: TGTGCCAGCAGTTGGACCGACAGGGGGGCTTCCTACGAGCAGTACTTC. Translating gives CASSWTDRGASYEQYF.